The 22 T cell receptor beta chains in this list originate from one sample, sequenced in a study of blood T cells in healthy people across ages. A second PCR of roughly 7 to 11 cycles used a sample-barcoded 5' primer and a J-beta primer mix. Using its own MiXCR run on the 5' RACE reads, TCRdb lists one record per CDR3 protein. The sample yields 590,000 or so distinct CDR3 sequences, roughly 31% seen once. The specimen sequenced was blood. The receptor source for this set is a woman of 80 years or more in good health.

This clonotype was detected many times. The junction departs from germline at one end; a sequencing error may be responsible. V usage is TRBV12-3 or TRBV12-4 and J usage is TRBJ2-1; TRBD1 or TRBD2 may be the D gene (5 bases each). The CDR3 loop spans 15 amino acids. The CDR3 sequence is CASTLTGRSTNEQFF. The CDR3 DNA sequence: TGTGCCAGCACTTTAACGGGACGGAGCACCAATGAGCAGTTCTTC.

On this clonotype: This sequence may be a read error, since a much larger clone differs from it by one base. The chain is built from TRBV5-1 and TRBJ2-5, with D perhaps matching TRBD1 or TRBD2 (5 bases each). The germline V gene encodes CDR1 SGHRS and CDR2 YFSETQ. This CDR3 region has 16 residues. The germline V and J ends were trimmed by 0 bases and 11 bases, with 23 bases remaining between them. The CDR3 is CASSLEGAGFYNEQYF. The DNA for the CDR3 is TGCGCCAGCAGCTTGGAAGGGGCGGGTTTCTACAATGAGCAGTACTTC.

On this clonotype: One junction end does not reproduce the germline sequence, and a read error may be involved. V usage is TRBV10-3 and J usage is TRBJ1-6; D uncertain. Germline lookup yields CDR1 ENHRY and CDR2 SYGVKD. The CDR3 loop spans 14 amino acids. The chain's CDR3 is CAIRELGSQAPLHF. The CDR3 DNA is TGTGCCATCAGGGAGTTGGGCAGTCAAGCACCCCTCCACTTT.

As regards this clonotype: Given a much more abundant clone one base away, this may be a read error. The V gene is TRBV20-1, the J gene TRBJ1-2; weak D call: TRBD1 (6 bases). There are 13 residues in the CDR3. V lost 7 bases, J lost 1 base, and 13 bases lay in between. Per the germline V gene, CDR1 is DFQATT and CDR2 is SNEGSKA (reference sequence). CDR3 coding DNA: TGCAGTGATATCGGGACACTTAACTATGGCTACACCTTC. Translating it yields CSDIGTLNYGYTF.

The sample holds a few counts of this clonotype. The gene calls are TRBV7-3 and TRBJ1-1, with D hard to call. Germline V CDR1 and CDR2: SGHTA, FQGTGA. The CDR3 sequence is 16 residues long. V was cut by 5 bases and J by 2 bases, with 18 bases left in between. CDR3 DNA: TGTGCCAGCAGCCCTTATCCGAACTTGTTAAACACTGAAGCTTTCTTT. Protein sequence: CASSPYPNLLNTEAFF.

This clonotype was detected many times. This chain links TRBV4-2 with TRBJ2-5, with D possibly TRBD2 on 7 matching bases. CDR1 LGHNA and CDR2 YNFKEQ come from the germline V gene. This CDR3 has 18 amino acids. V lost 1 base and J lost 5, with 23 bases in between. CDR3 region: CASSQAGGGLTTGETQYF. CDR3 coding DNA: TGTGCCAGCAGCCAAGCTGGCGGGGGACTAACCACAGGGGAGACCCAGTACTTC.

On this clonotype itself: The conserved phenylalanine or tryptophan is not found at the CDR3 terminus, so this likely reflects a read error. The rearrangement links TRBV5-1 to TRBJ1-3; no definite D call. CDR3 length equals 14 residues. The V gene lost 0 bases and the J gene lost 4 bases, with 8 bases spanning the gap. Germline V gene lookup returns CDR1 SGHRS and CDR2 YFSETQ. The chain's CDR3 is CASSLGTSGNTIYL. CDR3 DNA sequence: TGCGCCAGCAGCTTGGGGACGTCCGGAAACACCATATATTTG.

This clonotype has at least ten counts. The rearrangement uses TRBV6-2 or TRBV6-3 and TRBJ2-1, with 9 bases that match TRBD2. Trimming cost V 7 bases and J 3 bases; bases outside gene matches: 13. CDR1 is MNHEY, CDR2 SVGEGT, per germline. The CDR3 is 17 amino acids. As DNA, the CDR3 is TGTGCCAGCACCTCCGCCGTAGCGGGGGCCCACTACAATGAGCAGTTCTTC. Translation: CASTSAVAGAHYNEQFF.

This clonotype has only a few counts. This clone may be a read error of a much larger clone one base away. The gene calls are TRBV7-2 and TRBJ2-7, with TRBD2 matching over 12 bases. The CDR3 totals 17 residues. Germline loops: CDR1 SGHTA, CDR2 FQGNSA. The CDR3 loop reads CACSLGDGLAGGYEQYF. CDR3 sequence (DNA): TGTGCCTGCAGCTTAGGGGATGGGCTAGCGGGGGGGTATGAGCAGTACTTC.

The chain is built from TRBV28 and TRBJ1-2; D perhaps matches TRBD1 (6 bases). The germline V and J ends were trimmed by 6 bases and 6 bases, with 35 bases remaining between them. Per the germline V gene, CDR1 is MDHEN and CDR2 is SYDVKM. The CDR3 sequence is 20 residues long. The CDR3 DNA reads TGTGCCAGCAGCACCTATATCCGGGACAAGAGGCCGAATAAAAGGAATGGCTACACCTTC. Translating gives CASSTYIRDKRPNKRNGYTF.

This chain joins TRBV7-9 and TRBJ2-1; no clear D. Per germline, CDR1 SEHNR and CDR2 FQNEAQ (reference sequence). V lost 4 bases, J lost 7 bases, and 8 bases lay in between. The CDR3 length is 12 residues. The CDR3 bases are TGTGCCAGCAGCTCAGCCCGGAATGAGCAGTTCTTC. The encoded protein is CASSSARNEQFF.

The table lists this clonotype with a few counts. V and J are TRBV20-1 and TRBJ1-2; 7 positions agree with TRBD1. V lost 0 bases, J lost 4 bases, and 5 bases stayed unmatched. The V gene's germline CDR1 is DFQATT and CDR2 SNEGSKA (reference sequence). This CDR3 region has 14 residues. The CDR3 DNA reads as TGCAGTGCTAGAGATGAAGGGGGCAGCTATGGCTACACCTTC. Its protein is CSARDEGGSYGYTF.

This clonotype has a count of ten or more. This rearrangement joins TRBV3-1 to TRBJ2-1; 11 bases match TRBD2. Germline lookup yields CDR1 LGHDT and CDR2 YNNKEL (reference sequence). CDR3 length: 16 residues. V shed 1 base, J shed 5 bases, and the junction held 4 bases outside the gene matches. The CDR3 region has the DNA TGTGCCAGCAGCCAAGGACTAGCGGGGATACACAATGAGCAGTTCTTC. Its translation is CASSQGLAGIHNEQFF.

This clonotype was seen at least ten times. The chain carries TRBV20-1 and TRBJ1-5; D gene ambiguous. Germline V lookup: CDR1 DFQATT, CDR2 SNEGSKA (reference sequence). The CDR3 runs 13 residues. Trimming took 3 bases from V and 3 from J, leaving 9 bases between them. The CDR3 region is CSARNSFNQPQHF. Here the CDR3 DNA reads TGCAGTGCTAGGAACAGTTTCAATCAGCCCCAGCATTTT.

In this sample, this clonotype turned up a few times. The rearrangement links TRBV18 to TRBJ1-6, with 8 positions matching TRBD1. Germline V gene lookup returns CDR1 KGHSH and CDR2 LQKENI. This CDR3 has 16 residues. After removal of 3 bases from V and 9 bases from J, the junction contained 10 bases not matched to a gene. The CDR3 DNA reads TGTGCCAGCTCACCTCCTACGACAGGGGCTCGTTCACCCCTCCACTTT. Protein: CASSPPTTGARSPLHF. Using reference TRBV18 and TRBJ1-6 for the parts outside the CDR3, the full variable domain is NAGVMQNPRHLVRRRGQEARLRCSPMKGHSHVYWYRQLPEEGLKFMVYLQKENIIDESGMPKERFSAEFPKEGPSILRIQQVVRGDSAAYFCASSPPTTGARSPLHFGNGTRLTVT.

In this sample, this clonotype turned up many times. V gene TRBV7-2 combines with J gene TRBJ2-1, with 12 bases that match TRBD2. The CDR3 has 15 amino acids. Germline V lookup: CDR1 SGHTA, CDR2 FQGNSA. Trimming removed 5 bases from V and 8 bases from J; junction bases left unmatched: 7. This CDR3 is CASSLTSGGLDEQFF. The CDR3 DNA follows: TGTGCCAGCAGCCTGACTAGCGGGGGACTTGATGAGCAGTTCTTC.

V usage is TRBV12-3 or TRBV12-4 and J usage is TRBJ2-3; TRBD1 matches 7 bases. This CDR3 spans 12 amino acids. With 8 bases clipped from V and 5 bases from J, the junction kept 4 bases outside the gene matches. DNA of the CDR3: TGTGCCAGCGGAGACAGGGAAGATACGCAGTATTTT. The encoded protein is CASGDREDTQYF.

V usage is TRBV12-3 or TRBV12-4 and J usage is TRBJ2-1; 10 bases line up with TRBD2. The CDR3 runs 15 residues. Trimming took 5 bases from V and 4 from J; bases not matched to a gene: 5. CDR3 protein: CASSRSGGKYNEQFF. The CDR3 bases are TGTGCCAGCAGTCGTAGCGGGGGGAAATACAATGAGCAGTTCTTC.

This sequence joins TRBV9 and TRBJ2-7; D is unclear. CDR3 length: 13 amino acids. Germline lookup yields CDR1 SGDLS and CDR2 YYNGEE. V was cut by 4 bases and J by 1 base, with 9 bases left in between. The DNA of the CDR3 is TGTGCCAGCAGCTTCCCGAGGTCCTACGAGCAGTACTTC. Its protein product is CASSFPRSYEQYF.

This chain links TRBV5-1 with TRBJ1-1; D remains unclear. Germline assignment: CDR1 SGHRS and CDR2 YFSETQ. The length of the CDR3 is 14 residues. Trimming stripped 1 base from V and 1 base from J, with 8 bases between. Here the CDR3 DNA reads TGCGCCAGCAGCTTGCGGTGGGGGAACACTGAAGCTTTCTTT. Protein product: CASSLRWGNTEAFF.

This clonotype came up many times. The chain joins TRBV12-3 or TRBV12-4 to TRBJ1-2; no clear D. V lost 7 bases, J lost 2 bases, and 11 bases lay in between. The CDR3 runs 13 residues. The CDR3, as DNA: TGTGCCAGCAACACGAAAGGGAACTATGGCTACACCTTC. It codes for CASNTKGNYGYTF.

This clonotype was detected only a few times. The chain is built from TRBV25-1 and TRBJ1-3; D is unclear. The germline V gene encodes CDR1 MGHDK and CDR2 SYGVNS. Trimming shortened V by 1 base and J by 1 base, and 5 bases separated the two germline ends. CDR3 length: 14 residues. CDR3 bases: TGTGCCAGCAGTGAATCTGCTTCTGGAAACACCATATATTTT. Protein product: CASSESASGNTIYF.